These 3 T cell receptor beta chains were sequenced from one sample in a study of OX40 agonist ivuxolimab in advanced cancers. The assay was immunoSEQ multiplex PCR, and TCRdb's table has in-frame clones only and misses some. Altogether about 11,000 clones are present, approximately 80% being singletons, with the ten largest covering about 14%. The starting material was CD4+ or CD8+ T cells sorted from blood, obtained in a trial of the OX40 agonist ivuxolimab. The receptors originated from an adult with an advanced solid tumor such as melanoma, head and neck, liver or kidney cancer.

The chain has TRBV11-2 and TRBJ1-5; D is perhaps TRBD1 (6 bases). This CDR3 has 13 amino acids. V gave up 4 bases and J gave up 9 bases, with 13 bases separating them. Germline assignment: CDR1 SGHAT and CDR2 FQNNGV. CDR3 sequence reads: CASSSGDPGPQHF. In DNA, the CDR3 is TGTGCCAGCAGCTCAGGGGACCCGGGGCCCCAGCATTTT. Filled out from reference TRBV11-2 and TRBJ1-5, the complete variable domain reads EAGVAQSPRYKIIEKRQSVAFWCNPISGHATLYWYQQILGQGPKLLIQFQNNGVVDDSQLPKDRFSAERLKGVDSTLKIQPAKLEDSAVYLCASSSGDPGPQHFGDGTRLSIL.

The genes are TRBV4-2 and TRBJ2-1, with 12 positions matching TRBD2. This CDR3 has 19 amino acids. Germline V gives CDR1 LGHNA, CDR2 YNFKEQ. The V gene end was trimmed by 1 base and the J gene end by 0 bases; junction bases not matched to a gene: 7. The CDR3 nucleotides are TGTGCCAGCAGCCAAGTGCGGCTAGCGGGAGGGAGCTCCTACAATGAGCAGTTCTTC. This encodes CASSQVRLAGGSSYNEQFF.

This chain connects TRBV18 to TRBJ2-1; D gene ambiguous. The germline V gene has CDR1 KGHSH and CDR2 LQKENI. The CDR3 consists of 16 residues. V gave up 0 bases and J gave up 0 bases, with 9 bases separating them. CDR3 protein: CASSPPLRNSYNEQFF. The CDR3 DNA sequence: TGTGCCAGCTCACCACCCCTTAGGAACTCCTACAATGAGCAGTTCTTC. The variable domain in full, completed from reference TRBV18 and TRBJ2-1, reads NAGVMQNPRHLVRRRGQEARLRCSPMKGHSHVYWYRQLPEEGLKFMVYLQKENIIDESGMPKERFSAEFPKEGPSILRIQQVVRGDSAAYFCASSPPLRNSYNEQFFGPGTRLTVL.